This TCR beta chain was retrieved from a study of response to subunit inactivated influenza vaccine. This CDR3 region has 14 residues. V lost 3 bases and J lost 5, with 10 bases in between. Per germline, CDR1 SEHNR and CDR2 FQNEAQ (reference sequence). Many counts were recorded for this clonotype. Its cognate antigen is unknown. TCRdb processed the RT-PCR reads anew with MiXCR; each CDR3 protein has one entry. The data show some 180,000 distinct CDR3 sequences, with 7.5% to 10% seen just once and around 9.9% held by the top ten. Points from the study as a whole: Authors suggested each seasonal flu vaccination may recruit only limited numbers of new T cells.

V is TRBV7-9 and J is TRBJ2-2; TRBD2 might be the D (6 bases). The sequenced sample was non-naive T cells sorted from PBMCs, obtained on the day of vaccination. This TCR derives from a man aged 50-60 years who received an inactivated influenza vaccine. As DNA, the CDR3 is TGTGCCAGCAGCTTCGGACTACAAACCGGGGAGCTGTTTTTT. It yields the protein CASSFGLQTGELFF.